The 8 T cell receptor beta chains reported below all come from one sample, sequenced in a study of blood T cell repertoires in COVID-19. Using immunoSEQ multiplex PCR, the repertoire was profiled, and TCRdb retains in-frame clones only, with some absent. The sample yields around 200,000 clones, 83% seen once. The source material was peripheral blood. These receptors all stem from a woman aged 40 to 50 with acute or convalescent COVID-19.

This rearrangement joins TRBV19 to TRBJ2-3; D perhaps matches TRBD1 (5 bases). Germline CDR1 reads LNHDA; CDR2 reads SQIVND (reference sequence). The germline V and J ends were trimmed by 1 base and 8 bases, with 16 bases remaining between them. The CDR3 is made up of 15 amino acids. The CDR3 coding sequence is TGTGCCAGTAGTATAGCAGGGATCACAAGGGGTACGCAGTATTTT. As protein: CASSIAGITRGTQYF.

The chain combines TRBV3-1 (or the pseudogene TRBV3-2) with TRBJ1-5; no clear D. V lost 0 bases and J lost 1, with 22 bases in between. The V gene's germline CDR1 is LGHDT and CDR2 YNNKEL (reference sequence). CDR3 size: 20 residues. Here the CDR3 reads CASSQDRRRVMERSNQPQHF. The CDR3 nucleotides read TGTGCCAGCAGCCAAGATCGGCGGAGGGTGATGGAGAGGAGCAATCAGCCCCAGCATTTT.

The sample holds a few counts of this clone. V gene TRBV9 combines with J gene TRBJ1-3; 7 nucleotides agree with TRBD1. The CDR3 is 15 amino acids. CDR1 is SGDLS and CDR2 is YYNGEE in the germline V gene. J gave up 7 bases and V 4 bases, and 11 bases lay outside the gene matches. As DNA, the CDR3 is TGTGCCAGCAGCCCTTTAGGGGGCTGGGTGAACACCATATATTTT. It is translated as CASSPLGGWVNTIYF.

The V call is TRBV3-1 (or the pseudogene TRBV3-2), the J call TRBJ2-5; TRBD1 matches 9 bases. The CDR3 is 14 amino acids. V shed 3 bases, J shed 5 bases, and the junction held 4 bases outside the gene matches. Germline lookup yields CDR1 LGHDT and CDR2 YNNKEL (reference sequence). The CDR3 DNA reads TGTGCCAGCAGCCAGGCCGGGACAGGGGAGACCCAGTACTTC. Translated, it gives CASSQAGTGETQYF.

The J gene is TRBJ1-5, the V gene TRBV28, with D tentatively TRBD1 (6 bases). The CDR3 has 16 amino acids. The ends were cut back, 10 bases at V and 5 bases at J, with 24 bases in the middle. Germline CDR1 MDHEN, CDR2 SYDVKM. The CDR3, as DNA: TGTGCCACCATTACGTTTCCCGGGGCAGGGGATCAGCCCCAGCATTTT. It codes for CATITFPGAGDQPQHF.

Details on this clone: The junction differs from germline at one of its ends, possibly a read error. The chain's CDR3 is CASSATSGGVIWQF. The CDR3 DNA sequence: TGCGCCAGCAGCGCCACTAGCGGGGGGGTAATATGGCAATTT. J is TRBJ2-3 and V is TRBV4-1, with 13 nucleotides matching TRBD2. The germline gives CDR1 MGHRA, CDR2 YSYEKL. The CDR3 is 14 amino acids.

Written as DNA, the CDR3 is TGTGCCAGCAGCTCGAGGACAGGGACAGATGGCTACACCTTC. Translating it yields CASSSRTGTDGYTF. This rearrangement joins TRBV7-8 to TRBJ1-2, with 8 bases aligning to TRBD1. After removal of 4 bases from V and 6 bases from J, the junction contained 7 bases not matched to a gene. Germline lookup yields CDR1 SGHVS and CDR2 FQNEAQ. The CDR3 is made up of 14 amino acids.

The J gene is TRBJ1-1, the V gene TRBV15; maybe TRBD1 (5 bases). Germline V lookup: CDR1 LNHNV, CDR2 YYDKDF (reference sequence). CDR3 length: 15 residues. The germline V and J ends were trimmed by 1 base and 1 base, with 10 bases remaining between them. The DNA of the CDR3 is TGTGCCACCAGCAGAGGTGGCCAGGGGAACACTGAAGCTTTCTTT. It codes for CATSRGGQGNTEAFF.